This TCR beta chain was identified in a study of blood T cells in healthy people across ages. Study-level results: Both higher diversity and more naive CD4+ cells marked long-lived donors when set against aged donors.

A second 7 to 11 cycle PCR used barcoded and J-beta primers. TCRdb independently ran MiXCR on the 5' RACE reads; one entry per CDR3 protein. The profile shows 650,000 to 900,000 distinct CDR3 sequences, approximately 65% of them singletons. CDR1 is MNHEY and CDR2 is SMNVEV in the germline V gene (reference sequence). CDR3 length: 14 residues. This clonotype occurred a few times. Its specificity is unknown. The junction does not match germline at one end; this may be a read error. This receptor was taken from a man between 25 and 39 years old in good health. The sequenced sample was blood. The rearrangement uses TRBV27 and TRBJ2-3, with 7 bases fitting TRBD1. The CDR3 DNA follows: TGTGCTAGCAGCCCTAGACAGGGAACAGATACGCAGTATTTT. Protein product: CASSPRQGTDTQYF.